These 7 T cell receptor beta chains were all obtained from the same sample, sequenced in a study of CD8 T cells in ankylosing spondylitis. Broader study findings: In ankylosing spondylitis blood, a motif of seven to nine highly homologous TCR beta variants appeared characteristic.

MiXCR, run by TCRdb on the 5' RACE reads, gives a single entry per CDR3 protein. The sample has 500,000 or so distinct CDR3 sequences; roughly 5.2% are singletons. No antigen has been identified for these receptors. Specimen: blood, either unsorted or a sorted T cell fraction (not recorded which). Source of these receptors: a male donor with ankylosing spondylitis.

This clonotype was detected only a few times. One junction end does not reproduce the germline sequence, and a read error may be involved. The chain links TRBV7-2 to TRBJ1-4; D possibly corresponds to TRBD1 (6 bases). CDR3 length: 15 amino acids. Germline V lookup: CDR1 SGHTA, CDR2 FQGNSA. The CDR3, as DNA: TGTGCCAGCAGCCTAGCGTGGGGGCTCAATGAAAAACTGTTTTTT. It encodes CASSLAWGLNEKLFF.

This clonotype was detected many times. The chain combines TRBV7-2 with TRBJ1-1; TRBD1 matches 7 bases. J was trimmed by 5 bases and V by 5 bases; bases with no gene match: 8. The CDR3 runs 14 residues. CDR1 is SGHTA and CDR2 is FQGNSA in the germline V gene. CDR3 DNA: TGTGCCAGCAGCCCTAGGCCAGGGGGGACTGAAGCTTTCTTT. It yields the protein CASSPRPGGTEAFF.

In its sample, this clonotype was seen many times. The chain joins TRBV7-9 to TRBJ1-1, with TRBD1 matching 10 bases. Trimming removed 5 bases from V and 3 bases from J; junction bases left unmatched: 9. The CDR3 length is 16 residues. Germline V gene lookup returns CDR1 SEHNR and CDR2 FQNEAQ (reference sequence). The CDR3 DNA reads as TGTGCCAGCAGCCCAGGGTGGACAGGGGGAGACACTGAAGCTTTCTTT. Translation gives CASSPGWTGGDTEAFF. The full variable domain, in which reference TRBV7-9 and TRBJ1-1 provide the parts outside the CDR3, is DTGVSQNPRHKITKRGQNVTFRCDPISEHNRLYWYRQTLGQGPEFLTYFQNEAQLEKSRLLSDRFSAERPKGSFSTLEIQRTEQGDSAMYLCASSPGWTGGDTEAFFGQGTRLTVV.

Many counts were recorded for this clonotype. V is TRBV5-1 and J is TRBJ2-2; D is ambiguous. The CDR3 length is 15 residues. Trimming removed 0 bases from V and 2 bases from J, with 8 bases in between. Germline-derived CDR1 and CDR2 are SGHRS and YFSETQ. This CDR3 reads CASSLAPSNTGELFF. The CDR3 bases are TGCGCCAGCAGCTTGGCCCCCAGTAACACCGGGGAGCTGTTTTTT.

The V call is TRBV5-5, the J call TRBJ2-2, with D possibly called TRBD1 or TRBD2 (5 bases each). The CDR3 has 13 residues. Trimming removed 5 bases at V and 6 bases at J, with 11 bases between. Per germline, CDR1 SGHKS and CDR2 YYEKEE (reference sequence). CDR3 region: CASRLRGAGELFF. The CDR3, as DNA: TGTGCCAGCAGATTAAGGGGAGCCGGGGAGCTGTTTTTT.

This clonotype came up many times. The rearrangement uses TRBV7-2 and TRBJ1-2; 10 nucleotides match TRBD1. The CDR3 extends over 16 amino acids. Germline V lookup: CDR1 SGHTA, CDR2 FQGNSA. The V segment lost 6 bases and the J segment 4 bases; nucleotides outside the gene matches: 11. CDR3 residues: CASSSRQGASSYGYTF. CDR3 DNA sequence: TGTGCCAGCAGTTCAAGACAGGGGGCGAGTAGCTATGGCTACACCTTC.

This clonotype was found many times. The rearrangement links TRBV10-3 to TRBJ1-2; no firm D call. Trimming removed 0 bases from V and 8 bases from J, with 7 bases in between. Germline-derived CDR1 and CDR2 are ENHRY and SYGVKD. The CDR3 totals 12 residues. CDR3 sequence (DNA): TGTGCCATCAGTGAGTCGCGTCAGGGCTACACCTTC. Its protein product is CAISESRQGYTF.